The 22 T cell receptor beta chains given below trace back to one sample, sequenced in a study of T cell responses to AZD1222 COVID-19 vaccine. Data came from immunoSEQ multiplex PCR; TCRdb stores just in-frame clones and leaves some out. The sample carries approximately 110,000 clones, around 87% recorded once. The sample here was peripheral blood, taken on day 0 of AZD1222 vaccination. These TCRs come from an adult in good health.

J is TRBJ1-1 and V is TRBV11-2; D possibly corresponds to TRBD1 (6 bases). CDR3 length: 13 amino acids. V dropped 3 bases and J dropped 5 bases, with 10 bases sitting between them. Germline CDR1 SGHAT, CDR2 FQNNGV. CDR3 in amino acids: CASSFRGATEAFF. The CDR3 DNA reads TGTGCCAGCAGCTTCAGGGGCGCGACTGAAGCTTTCTTT. The full variable domain, rest sourced from reference TRBV11-2 and TRBJ1-1, is EAGVAQSPRYKIIEKRQSVAFWCNPISGHATLYWYQQILGQGPKLLIQFQNNGVVDDSQLPKDRFSAERLKGVDSTLKIQPAKLEDSAVYLCASSFRGATEAFFGQGTRLTVV.

This clone appeared once. The genes are TRBV21-1 and TRBJ2-1; the DNA was not compared with TRBD2, the D call given in the table. TRBV21-1 is annotated as a pseudogene. The CDR3 spans 14 residues. The CDR3 spells CARPLAGNYNEQFF. The CDR3 DNA sequence: TGTGCCAGACCTCTAGCGGGGAACTACAATGAGCAGTTCTTC.

This clone is a singleton in its sample. CDR3 sequence: CASRRDSFDEQFF. CDR3 bases: TGTGCCAGCAGACGGGACAGCTTCGATGAGCAGTTCTTC. V usage is TRBV12-3 or TRBV12-4 and J usage is TRBJ2-1; 7 bases match TRBD1. V shed 6 bases, J shed 8 bases, and the junction held 7 bases outside the gene matches. There are 13 residues in the CDR3.

The V gene is TRBV10-1, the J gene TRBJ1-1; D not resolved. CDR3 length: 13 residues. V lost 4 bases and J 3 bases, leaving 9 bases between the germline ends. Per the germline V gene, CDR1 is WNHNN and CDR2 is SYGVQD (reference sequence). CDR3 coding DNA: TGCGCCAGCAGTGTATCGGGTGACACTGAAGCTTTCTTT. It is translated as CASSVSGDTEAFF.

In nucleotides, the CDR3 is TGCAGCCCCAACTCGGAGGAGAACTCCTACGAGCAGTACTTC. It yields the protein CSPNSEENSYEQYF. This rearrangement joins TRBV29-1 to TRBJ2-7; maybe TRBD2 (5 bases). Trimming shortened V by 8 bases and J by 0 bases, and 17 bases separated the two germline ends. The length of the CDR3 is 14 residues. From germline, CDR1 is SQVTM and CDR2 ANQGSEA.

The rearrangement joins TRBV18 to TRBJ2-6; no definite D call. The CDR3 is 17 amino acids. CDR1 and CDR2 from the germline V gene are KGHSH and LQKENI. V shed 3 bases and J shed 1 base, with 13 bases lying between them. CDR3 sequence: CASSPPNPGSGANVLTF. The CDR3 bases are TGTGCCAGCTCACCTCCCAATCCCGGGTCTGGGGCCAACGTCCTGACTTTC. Supplemented by reference TRBV18 and TRBJ2-6, the full variable domain reads NAGVMQNPRHLVRRRGQEARLRCSPMKGHSHVYWYRQLPEEGLKFMVYLQKENIIDESGMPKERFSAEFPKEGPSILRIQQVVRGDSAAYFCASSPPNPGSGANVLTFGAGSRLTVL.

CDR3 amino acids: CASSLVGTGFYEQYF. CDR3 bases: TGTGCCAGCAGCTTGGTAGGGACAGGGTTCTACGAGCAGTACTTC. The genes are TRBV5-8 and TRBJ2-7; 9 nucleotides match TRBD1. CDR1 is SGHTS, CDR2 YDEGEE, per germline. V lost 0 bases and J lost 3; bases outside the gene matches: 4. The CDR3 is 15 residues long.

This chain links TRBV3-1 (or the pseudogene TRBV3-2) with TRBJ2-5; 7 nucleotides agree with TRBD2. The CDR3 covers 17 residues. V lost 5 bases and J lost 1; bases outside the gene matches: 13. Germline CDR1 LGHDT, CDR2 YNNKEL (reference sequence). The CDR3 DNA reads TGTGCCAGCAGCATAAGCGGGGCGGGGGACTTCCAAGAGACCCAGTACTTC. Translating it yields CASSISGAGDFQETQYF.

The chain combines TRBV6-6 with TRBJ1-6; 9 nucleotides align to TRBD1. The CDR3 contains 16 residues. V lost 0 bases and J lost 4; bases outside the gene matches: 1. Per the germline V gene, CDR1 is MNHNY and CDR2 is SVGAGI (reference sequence). In DNA form, the CDR3 reads TGTGCCAGCAGTTACTCGACAGGGGGGTATAATTCACCCCTCCACTTT. This codes for CASSYSTGGYNSPLHF.

The chain couples TRBV18 to TRBJ1-1; the match to TRBD1 covers 9 bases. J was trimmed by 4 bases and V by 2 bases; bases with no gene match: 2. The CDR3 is 14 residues long. From germline, CDR1 is KGHSH and CDR2 LQKENI. The CDR3 region is CASSPTGGRTEAFF. CDR3 sequence (DNA): TGTGCCAGCTCACCAACAGGGGGCCGCACTGAAGCTTTCTTT.

The rearrangement links TRBV7-2 to TRBJ1-5; D ambiguous. The germline CDR1 and CDR2 sequences are SGHTA and FQGNSA. With 5 bases removed from V and 6 bases from J, the gap between germline ends came to 11 bases. The CDR3 sequence is 13 residues long. The CDR3, as DNA: TGTGCCAGCAGCCCTAACAAGGGTCAGCCCCAGCATTTT. Translated: CASSPNKGQPQHF.

The chain recombines TRBV5-1 with TRBJ2-5; D is possibly TRBD2 (6 bases). CDR3 length: 14 amino acids. From germline, CDR1 is SGHRS and CDR2 YFSETQ. Between the trimmed V and J ends, which lost 3 bases and 5 bases, there was a span of 14 bases. CDR3 in amino acids: CASSSRVAEETQYF. The CDR3 DNA sequence: TGCGCCAGCAGCTCCAGGGTAGCGGAGGAGACCCAGTACTTC.

This chain connects TRBV5-8 to TRBJ1-2; 10 bases line up with TRBD1. V lost 4 bases and J lost 1; bases outside the gene matches: 4. CDR3 length: 15 residues. In germline, CDR1 is SGHTS, CDR2 YDEGEE. This CDR3 is CASSPWTGGNYGYTF. The CDR3 DNA is TGTGCCAGCAGCCCGTGGACAGGGGGTAACTATGGCTACACCTTC.

The chain employs TRBV19 and TRBJ1-5; D is ambiguous. Between the trimmed V and J ends, which lost 5 bases and 7 bases, there was a span of 15 bases. This CDR3 region has 14 residues. Germline CDR1 reads LNHDA; CDR2 reads SQIVND (reference sequence). CDR3 nucleotide sequence: TGTGCCAGTAGTGCCCGCACCTGGGGACAGCCCCAGCATTTT. Translating it yields CASSARTWGQPQHF.

The chain uses TRBV27 and TRBJ1-2, with TRBD1 matching 9 bases. The germline V gene has CDR1 MNHEY and CDR2 SMNVEV (reference sequence). This CDR3 region has 14 residues. The J segment lost 5 bases and the V segment lost 6 bases, leaving 7 bases of the junction unmatched. Written as DNA, the CDR3 is TGTGCCAGCAGAGCACAGGGGGCAAGGTATGGCTACACCTTC. Translated, it gives CASRAQGARYGYTF.

The chain links TRBV6-5 to TRBJ1-2; D is unclear. From germline, CDR1 is MNHEY and CDR2 SVGAGI. This CDR3 spans 13 amino acids. The V end was cut by 0 bases, the J end by 8 bases, with 10 bases between. The chain's CDR3 is CASSYSWGWGYTF. In DNA form, the CDR3 reads TGTGCCAGCAGTTACTCATGGGGATGGGGCTACACCTTC.

The chain couples TRBV5-5 to TRBJ1-5, with a tentative D call TRBD1 (5 bases). The CDR3 is made up of 14 amino acids. The V end lost 5 bases, the J end lost 4 bases, and 13 bases lay between the germline ends. Germline loops: CDR1 SGHKS, CDR2 YYEKEE (reference sequence). The CDR3 protein is CASRLGPGNQPQHF. CDR3 sequence (DNA): TGTGCCAGCAGGCTGGGGCCAGGGAATCAGCCCCAGCATTTT. Together with reference TRBV5-5 and TRBJ1-5, the CDR3 gives the full variable domain: DAGVTQSPTHLIKTRGQQVTLRCSPISGHKSVSWYQQVLGQGPQFIFQYYEKEERGRGNFPDRFSARQFPNYSSELNVNALLLGDSALYLCASRLGPGNQPQHFGDGTRLSIL.

The chain combines TRBV5-6 with TRBJ2-7, with D uncertain. V was trimmed by 0 bases and J by 2 bases, leaving 9 bases between them. CDR1 and CDR2 (germline): SGHDT, YYEEEE. The length of the CDR3 is 14 residues. CDR3 DNA sequence: TGTGCCAGCAGCTTGGATACACTTGCCTACGAGCAGTACTTC. Protein sequence: CASSLDTLAYEQYF. Complete variable domain (other parts from reference TRBV5-6 and TRBJ2-7): DAGVTQSPTHLIKTRGQQVTLRCSPKSGHDTVSWYQQALGQGPQFIFQYYEEEERQRGNFPDRFSGHQFPNYSSELNVNALLLGDSALYLCASSLDTLAYEQYFGPGTRLTVT.

The rearrangement links TRBV18 to TRBJ1-1; possibly TRBD1 for D (6 bases). CDR1 is KGHSH and CDR2 is LQKENI in the germline V gene. V lost 5 bases and J lost 1, with 8 bases in between. The CDR3 sequence is 13 residues long. The CDR3 reads CASSATGNTEAFF. CDR3 coding DNA: TGTGCCAGCTCAGCGACAGGGAACACTGAAGCTTTCTTT. Together with reference TRBV18 and TRBJ1-1, the CDR3 gives the full variable domain: NAGVMQNPRHLVRRRGQEARLRCSPMKGHSHVYWYRQLPEEGLKFMVYLQKENIIDESGMPKERFSAEFPKEGPSILRIQQVVRGDSAAYFCASSATGNTEAFFGQGTRLTVV.

The CDR3 sequence is CASSLDRGPSYNEQFF. The CDR3 nucleotides read TGTGCCAGCAGCTTAGATCGGGGGCCCTCCTACAATGAGCAGTTCTTC. This chain connects TRBV7-6 to TRBJ2-1; D tentatively fits TRBD1 or TRBD2 (6 bases each). This CDR3 contains 16 residues. Trimming shortened V by 1 base and J by 0 bases, and 10 bases separated the two germline ends. CDR1 SGHVS and CDR2 FNYEAQ come from the germline V gene.

The chain couples TRBV4-1 to TRBJ2-7, with D perhaps TRBD2 (6 bases). The CDR3 contains 16 residues. The germline V and J ends were trimmed by 0 bases and 3 bases, with 15 bases remaining between them. Germline values: CDR1 MGHRA, CDR2 YSYEKL. The CDR3: CASSQEGREPIYEQYF. DNA for the CDR3: TGCGCCAGCAGCCAAGAAGGACGGGAGCCGATCTACGAGCAGTACTTC.

V and J are TRBV5-6 and TRBJ1-1; D is ambiguous. CDR1 is SGHDT, CDR2 YYEEEE, per germline. This CDR3 contains 12 residues. V lost 2 bases and J lost 0, with 2 bases in between. The CDR3 nucleotides read TGTGCCAGCAGCTTATTGAACACTGAAGCTTTCTTT. Translated: CASSLLNTEAFF.